This TCR beta chain derives from a study of T cell repertoires in cytomegalovirus infection. At the level of the study: Recently identified HLA-C-restricted CMV epitopes and well-studied HLA-B-restricted CMV epitopes were used by the study. It was the public TCR beta signatures that indicated both CMV infection and matching HLA type.

Per the germline V gene, CDR1 is LNHDA and CDR2 is SQIVND (reference sequence). The germline V and J ends were trimmed by 10 bases and 3 bases, with 16 bases remaining between them. The CDR3 is 14 amino acids. Study results and caveats: Cumulative frequency (of public TCR beta family members) identified carriers of CMV plus the relevant HLA. Ex vivo responses were dominated by HLA-C-restricted CMV-specific TCR beta clonotypes.

There are a few counts of this clonotype. Its antigen is not known. TCRdb processed the reads anew with MiXCR; each CDR3 protein has one entry. Of fewer than 200,000 distinct CDR3 sequences in the sample, roughly a fifth are singletons; the top ten hold 20% to 30%. The TCR originated in a human donor in good health (CMV status not recorded). Some clones in this sample may be carry-over from other donors' samples. This sequence joins TRBV19 and TRBJ2-4; D is possibly TRBD1 or TRBD2 (6 bases each). The material was CD8+ T cells from cultured PBMCs, obtained from culture after CMV antigen stimulation. CDR3 coding DNA: TGTGCCACCGTTGGGGGGCTCGGCAAAAACATTCAGTACTTC. It translates to CATVGGLGKNIQYF.